Listed below are T cell receptor beta chains from one sample, sequenced in a study of blood T cell repertoires in COVID-19. TCRdb's table, derived via immunoSEQ multiplex PCR, lists solely in-frame clones and lacks some. The sample lists approximately 400,000 clones, about 90% occurring once. Sample: peripheral blood. The receptors shown here come from a man in his forties or fifties with acute or convalescent COVID-19. CDR3s include the opening cysteine and the closing phenylalanine or tryptophan. A D gene is named only where the DNA matches it firmly. Only some rows state a clone size, as once, few, many or a class for expanded clones.

clone_size,v_call,j_call,d_call,cdr3_nt,cdr3_aa
.,TRBV28,TRBJ2-1,.,TGTGCCAGCAGACTTAGCGGTAGTCTCTACAATGAGCAGTTCTTC,CASRLSGSLYNEQFF
.,TRBV3-1/TRBV3-2,TRBJ1-5,.,TGTGCCAGCAGCCAAGGGCCTTATAGCAATCAGCCCCAGCATTTT,CASSQGPYSNQPQHF
.,TRBV2,TRBJ1-1,.,TGTGCCAGCACGCGGACAGACCGGAACACTGAAGCTTTCTTT,CASTRTDRNTEAFF
few,TRBV4-1,TRBJ2-1,TRBD2,TGCGCCAGCAGCCACAGGGGACTAGCGGGAACCAGCTCCTACAATGAGCAGTTCTTC,CASSHRGLAGTSSYNEQFF
.,TRBV7-9,TRBJ2-3,TRBD1,TGTGCCAGCAGCCGGGACAGGGGAATCGTGCTCACAGATACGCAGTATTTT,CASSRDRGIVLTDTQYF
.,TRBV27,TRBJ2-5,TRBD2,TGTGCCAGCAGTTTGGGACTAGCGGGACCCGAGGAGACCCAGTACTTC,CASSLGLAGPEETQYF
.,TRBV5-4,TRBJ2-5,.,TGTGCCAGCAGCTTGGTAGAGGGCTTAGGGACCCAGTACTTC,CASSLVEGLGTQYF
.,TRBV10-3,TRBJ1-1,TRBD1,TGTGCCATCAGTACGACAGGGGACACTGAAGCTTTCTTT,CAISTTGDTEAFF
.,TRBV7-2,TRBJ2-2,TRBD1,TGTGCCAGCAGCTCACAGGGGGCAAGCAACACCGGGGAGCTGTTTTTT,CASSSQGASNTGELFF
.,TRBV4-3,TRBJ1-2,.,TGCGCCAGCAGCCCGAGGGGAGGAAACTATGGCTACACCTTC,CASSPRGGNYGYTF
.,TRBV27,TRBJ2-7,TRBD1,TGTGCCAGCAGTCCCAGCAGGGGGCTCGGGTACGAGCAGTACTTC,CASSPSRGLGYEQYF
few,TRBV19,TRBJ1-6,.,TGTGCCAGTAGTCCAGAAAAGGAGACCTCCTATAATTCACCCCTCCACTTT,CASSPEKETSYNSPLHF
.,TRBV18,TRBJ2-7,.,TGTGCCAGCTCTCGGGACTACGAGCAGTACTTC,CASSRDYEQYF
.,TRBV4-1,TRBJ1-1,.,TGCGCCAGCAGCCCCCTTGGGGGGAGGAACACTGAAGCTTTCTTT,CASSPLGGRNTEAFF
.,TRBV6-5,TRBJ1-6,TRBD1,TGTGCCAGCAGTCCAACGGCAGGGGGGTCACCCCTCCACTTT,CASSPTAGGSPLHF
.,TRBV5-1,TRBJ2-2,TRBD2,TGCGCCAGCAGCTGGACTAGCGGGGGCCCTTTGGGGGAGCTGTTTTTT,CASSWTSGGPLGELFF
.,TRBV18,TRBJ2-7,TRBD1,TGTGCCAGCTCACAGGAGACAGGGAACTACGAGCAGTACTTC,CASSQETGNYEQYF
.,TRBV4-1,TRBJ2-7,TRBD2,TGCGCCAGCAGCCGAGCGACTAGCGGGGGGGCTATAATCGTCGAGCAGTACTTC,CASSRATSGGAIIVEQYF
.,TRBV27,TRBJ2-7,.,TGTGCCAGCTGCCGACAGGTTGGAAGCGGCGAGCAGTACTTC,CASCRQVGSGEQYF
.,TRBV20-1,TRBJ1-3,.,TGCAGTGCTGGTAAGGCGGAGGCCATATATTTT,CSAGKAEAIYF
.,TRBV10-1,TRBJ1-5,.,TGCGCCAGCAGTCCGGACATGAATCAGCCCCAGCATTTT,CASSPDMNQPQHF
.,TRBV19,TRBJ2-2,.,TGTGCCAGTAGATATAACACCGGGGAGCTGTTTTTT,CASRYNTGELFF
.,TRBV12-3/TRBV12-4,TRBJ1-6,.,TGTGCCAGCAGCTCCCGTTCACCCCTCCACTTT,CASSSRSPLHF
.,TRBV30,TRBJ1-1,.,TGTGCCTGGAGTGTATTAGTAGGAGAACCGGCTGAAGCTTTCTTT,CAWSVLVGEPAEAFF
.,TRBV5-1,TRBJ2-7,TRBD1,TGCGCCAGCAGCCCGCTACCGACAGGGGGTTTAACATACTACGAGCAGTACTTC,CASSPLPTGGLTYYEQYF
.,TRBV11-2,TRBJ2-7,.,TGTGCCAGCAGCTTCGGCACAGCAAAGTACGAGCAGTACTTC,CASSFGTAKYEQYF
.,TRBV19,TRBJ1-6,TRBD1,TGTGCCAGTAGTGCGGGACAGGGGTTACATTCACCCCTCCACTTT,CASSAGQGLHSPLHF
.,TRBV4-1,TRBJ2-7,TRBD2,TGCGCCAGCAGTCCGTGGCCTAGCGGGGGGGCCTACGAGCAGTACTTC,CASSPWPSGGAYEQYF
.,TRBV5-8,TRBJ2-7,TRBD1,TGTGCCAGCAGCTGGCGGACAGGTCTTAGGTACGAGCAGTACTTC,CASSWRTGLRYEQYF
.,TRBV19,TRBJ1-5,.,TGTGCCAGTAGTATCTGGCAGGGTAATCAGCCCCAGCATTTT,CASSIWQGNQPQHF
.,TRBV30,TRBJ1-4,.,TGTGCCTGGTTGCCGACAGGTTATGAAAAACTGTTTTTT,CAWLPTGYEKLFF
.,TRBV19,TRBJ2-7,.,TGTGCCAGTAGTCCGAACAGGGAGCGAATAGCCTACGAGCAGTACTTC,CASSPNRERIAYEQYF
.,TRBV19,TRBJ1-4,.,TGTGCCAGTAGCATAACAGGGAGCGTTTTTGAAAAACTGTTTTTT,CASSITGSVFEKLFF
.,TRBV3-1/TRBV3-2,TRBJ2-7,TRBD2,TGTGCCAGCAGCCCCTTCGGTCTAGCGGGGGATTACGAGCAGTACTTC,CASSPFGLAGDYEQYF
.,TRBV27,TRBJ1-1,.,TGTGCCAGCAGTTTTGCCGATAGAGCTTTCTTT,CASSFADRAFF
.,TRBV9,TRBJ2-1,TRBD1,TGTGCCAGCAGCCCCCGGGACAGGGAAAGTTACAATGAGCAGTTCTTC,CASSPRDRESYNEQFF
.,TRBV30,TRBJ2-7,TRBD1,TGTGCCGGGACAGGGGGCGGGTACGAGCAGTACTTC,CAGTGGGYEQYF
.,TRBV6-5,TRBJ1-5,.,TGTGCCAGCAGATTCCAGGGTCGGAATCAGCCCCAGCATTTT,CASRFQGRNQPQHF
.,TRBV13,TRBJ1-1,.,TGTGCCACCTCGAGGGAGGCGAACACTGAAGCTTTCTTT,CATSREANTEAFF
.,TRBV5-1,TRBJ1-1,.,TGCGCCAGCAGCAAAGACACCTTTGGGACTGAAGCTTTCTTT,CASSKDTFGTEAFF
.,TRBV5-1,TRBJ2-2,TRBD2,TGCGCCAGCAGCTTGGGAGGAGCGGGAACCGGGGAGCTGTTTTTT,CASSLGGAGTGELFF
.,TRBV9,TRBJ2-1,TRBD2,TGTGCCAGCAGCGTAGATCCTAGCGGGGTTTACAATGAGCAGTTCTTC,CASSVDPSGVYNEQFF
.,TRBV5-4,TRBJ2-7,.,TGTGCCAGCAGCTTGGTCGGGGATTTGGACGAGCAGTACTTC,CASSLVGDLDEQYF
once,TRBV28,TRBJ2-7,.,TGTGCCAGCAGTTCCCTATCCTACGAGCAGTACTTC,CASSSLSYEQYF
.,TRBV4-1,TRBJ2-5,TRBD2,TGCGCCAGCAGCCAAGACCCCTGGAGCGGGAGACCAGAGACCCAGTACTTC,CASSQDPWSGRPETQYF
.,TRBV11-2,TRBJ1-1,.,TGTGCCAGCAGCTTCAATCCGAAGGGGGAAGCTTTCTTT,CASSFNPKGEAFF
.,TRBV10-3,TRBJ1-4,.,TGTGCCATCAGTGGGGACCAGGGAGGTCGTGAAAAACTGTTTTTT,CAISGDQGGREKLFF
.,TRBV7-9,TRBJ2-2,.,TGTGCCAGCAGCTTACTGGCAGGTGGTTCAGGTCGGTCCGGGGAGCTGTTTTTT,CASSLLAGGSGRSGELFF
.,TRBV2,TRBJ2-5,.,TGTGCCAGCACCCCCCGTACAGGGATGGAGACCCAGTACTTC,CASTPRTGMETQYF
.,TRBV6-5,TRBJ2-3,TRBD2,TGTGCCAGCAGGAAAAGCGGGACCACAGATACGCAGTATTTT,CASRKSGTTDTQYF
many,TRBV7-9,TRBJ2-4,TRBD1,TGTGCCAGCAGCTTAGTTGTCGGACAGGTTAAAAACATTCAGTACTTC,CASSLVVGQVKNIQYF
.,TRBV4-1,TRBJ2-5,.,TGCGCCAGCAGCCAGAGATGGACAGTCCAAGAGACCCAGTACTTC,CASSQRWTVQETQYF
once,TRBV15,TRBJ1-2,.,TGTGCCACCAGCAGAGATGTAGACTTTTATGGCTACACCTTC,CATSRDVDFYGYTF
.,TRBV12-3/TRBV12-4,TRBJ1-5,.,TGTGCCAGCAGCCGAGGAGATCAGCCCCAGCATTTT,CASSRGDQPQHF
.,TRBV9,TRBJ1-6,.,TGTGCCAGCAGCGTAGATGTAGGAGCAACTTCACCCCTCCACTTT,CASSVDVGATSPLHF
.,TRBV4-2,TRBJ1-1,TRBD1,TGTGCCAGCAGCCAAGAACTCAGGGGGAGTGAAGCTTTCTTT,CASSQELRGSEAFF
.,TRBV5-4,TRBJ2-2,.,TGTGCCAGCAGCTTGGGGCGGACCGGGGAGCTGTTTTTT,CASSLGRTGELFF
once,TRBV2,TRBJ1-6,TRBD1,TGTGCCAGCAGTAAGACTTCGACAGGGGTTGATAATTCACCCCTCCACTTT,CASSKTSTGVDNSPLHF
few,TRBV6-5,TRBJ1-6,TRBD1,TGTGCCAGCAGAACTTCGACAGGGGGTTCACCCCTCCACTTT,CASRTSTGGSPLHF